The 9 T cell receptor beta chains reported below all come from one sample, sequenced in a study of CD8+CD57+ T cells in acquired aplastic anemia. The TCR beta profiling, which covered VDJ combination and CDR3 sequence, was carried out using genomic DNA as the template. TCRdb re-called the reads with MiXCR, one entry per CDR3 protein. Found here are over 150,000 distinct CDR3 sequences, 65% to 75% of them singletons; the top ten hold around 45%. Patients who underwent sequencing had shown CD8+CD57+ cell expansion by flow cytometry. The sequenced material came from sorted CD4+, CD8+, or CD8+CD57+ T cells (not recorded which) from PBMCs. All receptors derive from a human donor with aplastic anemia.

The V gene is TRBV7-2, the J gene TRBJ2-7; D may correspond to TRBD1 or TRBD2 (5 bases each). Germline values: CDR1 SGHTA, CDR2 FQGNSA. Trimming shortened V by 1 base and J by 3 bases, and 13 bases separated the two germline ends. The CDR3 length is 15 residues. CDR3 in DNA: TGTGCCAGCAGCTTAGAGGGACGGCTTGGCTACGAGCAGTACTTC. This gives the protein CASSLEGRLGYEQYF.

The chain couples TRBV11-3 to TRBJ2-5; 11 positions match TRBD2. The V gene's germline CDR1 is SGHNT and CDR2 YENEEA. There are 18 residues in the CDR3. J lost 4 bases, V lost 5 bases, and 15 bases had no gene match. CDR3 protein: CASSPRRGIAGGLETQYF. The CDR3 nucleotides are TGTGCCAGCAGCCCCCGGAGGGGGATAGCGGGGGGGCTAGAGACCCAGTACTTC.

CDR3 nucleotides: TGTGCCAGCAGCTCCTCATCGGGGGAAGCTTTCTTT. Its protein is CASSSSSGEAFF. The chain joins TRBV7-3 to TRBJ1-1; D is unresolved. The CDR3 runs to 12 residues. V was trimmed by 4 bases and J by 8 bases, leaving 11 bases between them. CDR1 is SGHTA, CDR2 FQGTGA, per germline.

The chain carries TRBV2 and TRBJ1-2; TRBD1 matches 8 bases. CDR1 is SNHLY, CDR2 FYNNEI, per germline. The junction had 5 bases not matched to a gene; V was cut back by 5 bases and J by 3 bases. CDR3 length: 14 amino acids. The CDR3 sequence is CASSWTGTHYGYTF. Here the CDR3 DNA reads TGTGCCAGCAGTTGGACAGGGACCCACTATGGCTACACCTTC.

Notes on this clonotype: At one boundary the junction diverges from the germline segment, which might be a read error. The chain employs TRBV6-5 and TRBJ2-7; tentatively, D is TRBD1 or TRBD2 (5 bases each). In germline, CDR1 is MNHEY, CDR2 SVGAGI. This CDR3 contains 15 residues. The CDR3 DNA reads TGTGCCATCAGTGAGCCCGCCGGGACCGCTCACGAGCAGTACTTC. Protein product: CAISEPAGTAHEQYF.

This clonotype was recorded many times. V gene TRBV10-1 combines with J gene TRBJ2-2, with TRBD1 as a possible D gene (5 bases). The CDR3 is made up of 13 amino acids. With 6 bases removed from V and 6 bases from J, the gap between germline ends came to 11 bases. Germline CDR1 WNHNN, CDR2 SYGVQD (reference sequence). The CDR3: CASRETASGELFF. CDR3 nucleotide sequence: TGCGCCAGCAGGGAGACAGCTTCCGGGGAGCTGTTTTTT.

The CDR3 DNA sequence: TGCAGTGCTCCGCGGACGGACACGCTCCAAGAGACCCAGTACTTC. This translates into CSAPRTDTLQETQYF. The chain carries TRBV20-1 and TRBJ2-5; D is perhaps TRBD1 (5 bases). V shed 5 bases and J shed 1 base, with 17 bases lying between them. The CDR3 totals 15 residues. Germline lookup yields CDR1 DFQATT and CDR2 SNEGSKA (reference sequence).

This sequence joins TRBV24-1 and TRBJ2-1; tentative D call: TRBD1 (6 bases). From germline, CDR1 is KGHDR and CDR2 SFDVKD. Trimming took off 2 bases at V and 5 bases at J, with 12 bases between the two ends. The length of the CDR3 is 15 residues. Here the CDR3 reads CATSDSWTDNNEQFF. Here the CDR3 DNA reads TGTGCCACCAGTGATTCCTGGACAGACAACAATGAGCAGTTCTTC.

This clonotype was seen just once. The gene calls are TRBV5-1 and TRBJ2-2; either TRBD1 or TRBD2 may fit D (5 bases each). Trimming took 4 bases from V and 0 from J, leaving 16 bases between them. The CDR3 consists of 17 residues. CDR1 is SGHRS, CDR2 YFSETQ, per germline. CDR3 loop: CASSQGIPGPNTGELFF. Written as DNA, the CDR3 is TGCGCCAGCAGCCAAGGCATCCCGGGGCCGAACACCGGGGAGCTGTTTTTT.